This is a list of T cell receptor beta chains from one sample in a study of T cell responses to AZD1222 COVID-19 vaccine. The protocol was immunoSEQ multiplex PCR, while the TCRdb copy is restricted to in-frame clones and leaves out a portion. Counted here are about 98,000 clones, around 83% occurring once; the ten biggest clones make up approximately 5%. The source was peripheral blood, collected on day 0 of AZD1222 vaccination. The source is an adult in good health. CDR3s include the opening cysteine and the closing phenylalanine or tryptophan. The order of the fields is V gene, J gene, clone size, D gene, CDR3 protein, CDR3 DNA. D genes are given only for firm matches. The size entry is marked missing in some rows and otherwise reads once, few, many or a size class.

>TRBV30|TRBJ2-7|.|TRBD2
CAWSRRSSGLLMEQYF
TGTGCCTGGAGTCGCCGGAGCTCGGGACTACTCATGGAGCAGTACTTC
>TRBV6-5|TRBJ1-5|.|.
CASRASGASNQPQHF
TGTGCCAGCAGGGCGTCGGGCGCGAGCAATCAGCCCCAGCATTTT
>TRBV10-3|TRBJ2-2|.|.
CAIRATSPGELFF
TGTGCCATCAGGGCAACTAGCCCCGGGGAGCTGTTTTTT
>TRBV12-3/TRBV12-4|TRBJ1-2|.|TRBD1
CASSGQGARYTF
TGTGCCAGCAGTGGACAGGGGGCACGGTACACCTTC
>TRBV7-9|TRBJ1-6|.|.
CASSLQGGPLHF
TGTGCCAGCAGCTTACAGGGTGGACCCCTCCACTTT
>TRBV7-2|TRBJ2-7|.|.
CASGHGGLSYEQYF
TGTGCCAGCGGCCACGGGGGGCTCTCCTACGAGCAGTACTTC
>TRBV9|TRBJ2-5|.|.
CASSGGATLEETQYF
TGTGCCAGCAGCGGTGGGGCGACACTAGAAGAGACCCAGTACTTC
>TRBV7-3|TRBJ2-5|.|.
CASSRGLSETQYF
TGTGCCAGCAGCCGAGGACTGAGTGAGACCCAGTACTTC
>TRBV9|TRBJ1-1|.|.
CASSVDVGRFTEAFF
TGTGCCAGCAGCGTAGATGTCGGACGTTTCACTGAAGCTTTCTTT
>TRBV5-1|TRBJ1-5|.|.
CASGLEGDQPQHF
TGCGCCAGCGGCTTGGAGGGAGATCAGCCCCAGCATTTT
>TRBV5-4|TRBJ1-1|.|.
CASSLRSGPGENTEAFF
TGTGCCAGCAGCTTGAGGTCAGGCCCAGGGGAGAACACTGAAGCTTTCTTT
>TRBV28|TRBJ2-3|.|.
CASSRMIDTQYF
TGTGCCAGCAGTCGTATGATAGATACGCAGTATTTT
>TRBV7-9|TRBJ2-1|.|.
CASSLRQGSYNEQFF
TGTGCCAGCAGCTTAAGGCAGGGTTCCTACAATGAGCAGTTCTTC
>TRBV5-6|TRBJ2-5|.|.
CASSSPLLVGGRADETQYF
TGTGCCAGCAGCTCTCCCCTTTTGGTTGGGGGGCGCGCAGATGAGACCCAGTACTTC
>TRBV4-2|TRBJ2-3|.|.
CASSPGVGEDTQYF
TGTGCCAGCAGCCCAGGCGTGGGGGAAGATACGCAGTATTTT
>TRBV5-1|TRBJ2-1|once|.
CASSIGDFSDEQFF
TGCGCCAGCAGCATCGGGGACTTCAGTGATGAGCAGTTCTTC
>TRBV11-3|TRBJ1-1|.|.
CASSFSPDTEAFF
TGTGCCAGCAGCTTCTCCCCGGACACTGAAGCTTTCTTT
>TRBV7-9|TRBJ2-3|.|.
CASSLTGSTDTQYF
TGTGCCAGCAGCTTAACGGGTAGCACAGATACGCAGTATTTT
>TRBV5-1|TRBJ2-7|.|TRBD1
CASSFGTGFSYEQYF
TGCGCCAGCAGCTTCGGGACAGGGTTTTCCTACGAGCAGTACTTC
>TRBV10-3|TRBJ1-1|.|.
CAISESGRTEAFF
TGTGCCATCAGTGAGTCGGGGCGGACTGAAGCTTTCTTT
>TRBV9|TRBJ2-1|.|.
CASGENEQFF
TGTGCCAGCGGTGAGAATGAGCAGTTCTTC
>TRBV4-2|TRBJ2-7|.|.
CASSPGYAYEQYF
TGTGCCAGCAGCCCCGGTTATGCCTACGAGCAGTACTTC
>TRBV3-1/TRBV3-2|TRBJ2-1|.|TRBD2
CASSRPPEREGHNEQFF
TGTGCCAGCAGCCGACCTCCGGAGCGGGAGGGCCACAATGAGCAGTTCTTC
>TRBV7-2|TRBJ1-3|.|TRBD1
CASSLAPRSTGGGGNTIYF
TGTGCCAGCAGCTTAGCCCCCCGTTCCACAGGGGGCGGGGGAAACACCATATATTTT
>TRBV7-8|TRBJ1-2|.|.
CASSPGNYGYTF
TGTGCCAGCAGCCCCGGGAATTATGGCTACACCTTC
>TRBV20-1|TRBJ2-7|.|TRBD2
CSASKTSGGTYEQYF
TGCAGTGCTAGTAAGACTAGCGGGGGGACCTACGAGCAGTACTTC
>TRBV28|TRBJ1-2|.|.
CASRSWVNYGYTF
TGTGCCAGCAGGAGTTGGGTTAACTATGGCTACACCTTC
>TRBV6-5|TRBJ1-2|.|.
CASSPVRDRGGYTF
TGTGCCAGCAGTCCCGTGAGGGATCGTGGTGGCTACACCTTC
>TRBV18|TRBJ2-1|.|TRBD1
CASSPWTGDNEQFF
TGTGCCAGCTCACCATGGACAGGGGACAATGAGCAGTTCTTC
>TRBV18|TRBJ2-5|.|.
CASSPRTNRETQYF
TGTGCCAGCTCACCACGGACTAACCGGGAGACCCAGTACTTC
>TRBV7-8|TRBJ1-3|.|.
CASSPGGSGNTIYF
TGTGCCAGCAGCCCGGGAGGATCTGGAAACACCATATATTTT
>TRBV5-1|TRBJ1-6|.|.
CASSLRGNLEKKYPPLHF
TGCGCCAGCAGCTTGAGGGGGAACTTAGAGAAAAAATATCCACCCCTCCACTTT
>TRBV7-6|TRBJ1-1|.|.
CASSLNPGGEAEAFF
TGTGCCAGCAGCTTGAACCCCGGGGGGGAAGCTGAAGCTTTCTTT
>TRBV6-2/TRBV6-3|TRBJ2-7|.|TRBD2
CASSKPGLAGSSYEQYF
TGTGCCAGCAGTAAACCGGGACTAGCGGGAAGCTCCTACGAGCAGTACTTC
>TRBV18|TRBJ2-2|.|.
CASSQINPGELFF
TGTGCCAGCTCACAAATTAACCCCGGGGAGCTGTTTTTT
>TRBV19|TRBJ1-4|.|.
CASSMRGFDEKLFF
TGTGCCAGTAGTATGAGAGGGTTTGATGAAAAACTGTTTTTT
>TRBV5-4|TRBJ2-7|.|.
CASSLVASSSYEQYF
TGTGCCAGCAGCTTGGTAGCGTCGAGCTCCTACGAGCAGTACTTC
>TRBV6-1|TRBJ1-2|.|.
CASSERPASYGYTF
TGTGCCAGCAGTGAACGGCCAGCGTCCTATGGCTACACCTTC
>TRBV5-5|TRBJ1-2|.|TRBD1
CASSPGTASRGGYTF
TGTGCCAGCAGCCCAGGGACAGCGAGCCGGGGGGGCTACACCTTC
>TRBV25-1|TRBJ2-3|.|TRBD2
CASRLAGVGDTQYF
TGTGCCAGCAGACTAGCGGGAGTTGGAGATACGCAGTATTTT
>TRBV19|TRBJ1-3|.|.
CASSIGPTTIYF
TGTGCCAGTAGTATCGGTCCGACTACCATATATTTT
>TRBV19|TRBJ2-1|.|TRBD2
CASSIAAAGEDEQFF
TGTGCCAGTAGTATAGCTGCAGCGGGGGAAGATGAGCAGTTCTTC
>TRBV19|TRBJ1-5|.|.
CASSILGSNSNQPQHF
TGTGCCAGTAGTATATTGGGGAGCAACAGCAATCAGCCCCAGCATTTT
>TRBV6-5|TRBJ2-3|.|TRBD1
CAIQGFTDTQYF
TGTGCCATACAGGGGTTTACAGATACGCAGTATTTT
>TRBV28|TRBJ2-7|.|.
CASSLVSDRPRQYF
TGTGCCAGCAGTTTAGTCTCGGACCGACCGAGGCAGTACTTC
>TRBV2|TRBJ1-5|.|.
CASSSGFNQPQHF
TGTGCCAGCAGCTCAGGGTTCAATCAGCCCCAGCATTTT
>TRBV7-2|TRBJ1-2|.|TRBD1
CASTPETGGDYGYTF
TGTGCCAGCACCCCCGAGACAGGGGGCGATTATGGCTACACCTTC
>TRBV7-2|TRBJ2-7|.|TRBD2
CASSFTPSGVTYEQYF
TGTGCCAGCAGCTTTACCCCTAGCGGGGTAACCTACGAGCAGTACTTC
>TRBV5-1|TRBJ1-6|.|TRBD1
CASSGTGDRYSPLHF
TGCGCCAGCAGCGGAACAGGGGACCGGTATTCACCCCTCCACTTT
>TRBV9|TRBJ1-4|.|.
CASSDRPTNEKLFF
TGTGCCAGCTCCGACCGTCCAACTAATGAAAAACTGTTTTTT
>TRBV7-2|TRBJ2-7|.|.
CASSLEQSFSYEQYF
TGTGCCAGCAGCTTGGAGCAATCGTTCTCCTACGAGCAGTACTTC
>TRBV11-2|TRBJ2-6|.|TRBD1
CASSLVSRDRAGANVLTF
TGTGCCAGCAGCTTAGTGTCGCGGGACAGGGCTGGGGCCAACGTCCTGACTTTC
>TRBV2|TRBJ1-5|once|.
CASRPGQNNQPQHF
TGTGCCAGCAGGCCCGGACAAAACAATCAGCCCCAGCATTTT
>TRBV11-3|TRBJ2-2|.|.
CASSSTNTGELFF
TGTGCCAGCAGCTCTACGAACACCGGGGAGCTGTTTTTT
>TRBV28|TRBJ1-2|.|.
CASSGLGPNYGYTF
TGTGCCAGCAGTGGTCTGGGACCGAACTATGGCTACACCTTC